Each of the 27 T cell receptor beta chains below was sequenced from the same sample in a study of T cells expressing NK-cell markers. Following a re-call of the 5' RACE reads, TCRdb has one entry per CDR3 protein and lacks DNA. Recorded for this sample: over 250,000 distinct CDR3 sequences. The sequenced material came from blood T cells: a sorted CD56 or NKG2C T cell subset, CD4+ or CD8+ T cells, or bulk PBMC T cells (not recorded which). All receptors derive from a woman aged 18 to 75 in good health.

This chain uses TRBV6-1 with TRBJ2-3; no DNA is available, so the TRBD2 call from TCRdb remains unchecked. The CDR3 is made up of 15 amino acids. The germline CDR1 and CDR2 sequences are MNHNS and SASEGT. CDR3 sequence: CASSQGLQDGDTQYF.

The genes are TRBV18 and TRBJ1-1. The germline V gene has CDR1 KGHSH and CDR2 LQKENI. This CDR3 has 16 amino acids. The CDR3 is CASSPDRGRLGTEAFF.

J is TRBJ2-5 and V is TRBV7-8; TCRdb calls TRBD2, which cannot be checked without DNA. The CDR3 has 14 amino acids. CDR1 is SGHVS, CDR2 FQNEAQ, per germline. CDR3 protein: CASSLEGRAETQYF.

The V and J genes are TRBV29-1 and TRBJ2-5; lacking DNA, the TRBD2 call made by TCRdb goes unchecked. Germline V lookup: CDR1 SQVTM, CDR2 ANQGSEA. The CDR3 is 17 residues long. CDR3: CSVEDGPGLARQETQYF.

The chain employs TRBV2 and TRBJ1-5. CDR1 is SNHLY and CDR2 is FYNNEI in the germline V gene. This CDR3 contains 15 residues. The CDR3 sequence is CASSSVSWGNQPQHF.

This chain joins TRBV20-1 and TRBJ2-1. CDR1 DFQATT and CDR2 SNEGSKA come from the germline V gene (reference sequence). CDR3 size: 11 residues. The CDR3 loop is CSAHRYNEQFF.

This chain uses TRBV5-1 with TRBJ2-1; lacking DNA, the TRBD2 call made by TCRdb goes unchecked. Germline CDR1 reads SGHRS; CDR2 reads YFSETQ. The CDR3 has 15 amino acids. The CDR3 region is CASSPGGVSYNEQFF.

The rearrangement joins TRBV9 to TRBJ2-7; TCRdb names TRBD2, which stays unverified in the absence of DNA. From germline, CDR1 is SGDLS and CDR2 YYNGEE. The CDR3 is 18 residues long. The CDR3 loop reads CASSVSTLAGGIAYEQYF.

The V call is TRBV25-1, the J call TRBJ1-1; TCRdb names TRBD1, which stays unverified in the absence of DNA. The germline V gene has CDR1 MGHDK and CDR2 SYGVNS. The CDR3 length is 15 residues. CDR3 loop: CASSMPGQGKAEAFF.

The chain carries TRBV20-1 and TRBJ2-4; TCRdb indicates TRBD2, and absent DNA this call remains unverified. From germline, CDR1 is DFQATT and CDR2 SNEGSKA (reference sequence). The CDR3 loop spans 16 amino acids. The chain's CDR3 is CSAISGRAPLKNIQYF.

V and J are TRBV5-1 and TRBJ2-3. CDR3 length: 14 residues. Germline loops: CDR1 SGHRS, CDR2 YFSETQ. The CDR3: CASSLRILTDTQYF.

The V and J genes are TRBV6-1 and TRBJ1-1; TCRdb reports TRBD1, a call that lacks DNA to check it against. Per germline, CDR1 MNHNS and CDR2 SASEGT. This CDR3 spans 13 amino acids. CDR3 loop: CASMGQPMPEAFF.

The gene calls are TRBV3-1 and TRBJ2-3; there is no DNA to check the TCRdb D call of TRBD2. The germline gives CDR1 LGHDT, CDR2 YNNKEL (reference sequence). The CDR3 is made up of 15 amino acids. This CDR3 is CASSHTSGSKDTQYF.

The chain is built from TRBV28 and TRBJ1-2. The V gene's germline CDR1 is MDHEN and CDR2 SYDVKM. There are 13 residues in the CDR3. The CDR3 sequence is CASSSIDEYGYTF.

The chain employs TRBV12-3 or TRBV12-4 and TRBJ2-3; the TCRdb call, TRBD1, lacks DNA for checking. The CDR3 consists of 14 residues. CDR3 sequence reads: CASSGQGAADTQYF.

The chain recombines TRBV29-1 with TRBJ2-7; there is no DNA to check the TCRdb D call of TRBD1. The CDR3 totals 16 residues. Germline V CDR1 and CDR2: SQVTM, ANQGSEA. CDR3 amino acids: CSVARDRGLLSSEQYF.

V and J are TRBV7-9 and TRBJ2-1. This CDR3 is built from 15 residues. Germline lookup yields CDR1 SEHNR and CDR2 FQNEAQ (reference sequence). The CDR3 sequence: CASSGEKKQYNEQFF.

The chain is built from TRBV29-1 and TRBJ2-3; TCRdb indicates TRBD2, and absent DNA this call remains unverified. Germline CDR1 SQVTM, CDR2 ANQGSEA. There are 13 residues in the CDR3. CDR3 residues: CSGRGTSTDTQYF.

This chain uses TRBV12-3 or TRBV12-4 with TRBJ1-3; TCRdb designates TRBD1, a call that cannot be tested without DNA. This CDR3 comprises 15 residues. The chain's CDR3 is CASVPRGGTGNTIYF.

The rearrangement joins TRBV25-1 to TRBJ1-4. The germline gives CDR1 MGHDK, CDR2 SYGVNS. There are 14 residues in the CDR3. The CDR3 region is CASSEGSTGEKLFF.

The chain joins TRBV11-2 to TRBJ2-5; TCRdb selects TRBD2, and the lack of DNA leaves this call unchecked. Per germline, CDR1 SGHAT and CDR2 FQNNGV. CDR3 length equals 18 residues. CDR3 sequence: CASSLLVAGGPMGETQYF.

This chain joins TRBV5-1 and TRBJ2-6; the TRBD1 assignment by TCRdb is unverifiable without DNA. CDR3 length: 21 residues. Germline loops: CDR1 SGHRS, CDR2 YFSETQ. CDR3 sequence reads: CASSLFWAGATASSGANVLTF. Filled out from reference TRBV5-1 and TRBJ2-6, the complete variable domain reads KAGVTQTPRYLIKTRGQQVTLSCSPISGHRSVSWYQQTPGQGLQFLFEYFSETQRNKGNFPGRFSGRQFSNSRSEMNVSTLELGDSALYLCASSLFWAGATASSGANVLTFGAGSRLTVL.

The genes are TRBV12-3 or TRBV12-4 and TRBJ2-1. The CDR3 covers 14 residues. This CDR3 is CASSPLSSYNEQFF.

The rearrangement links TRBV20-1 to TRBJ2-3; TCRdb outputs TRBD2, but without DNA this stays unchecked. The germline gives CDR1 DFQATT, CDR2 SNEGSKA (reference sequence). The CDR3 is 15 residues long. The CDR3 loop is CSALTSGGYTDTQYF.

The genes are TRBV7-2 and TRBJ2-1. Germline lookup yields CDR1 SGHTA and CDR2 FQGNSA. This CDR3 contains 14 residues. This chain's CDR3 is CASSLVAGNNEQFF.

The V gene is TRBV5-1, the J gene TRBJ2-7; TCRdb's D call, TRBD1, is unchecked because there is no DNA. This CDR3 is 12 amino acids long. Germline-derived CDR1 and CDR2 are SGHRS and YFSETQ. The CDR3 region is CASSTDRYEQYF.

CDR3 residues: CASSRSASYNEQFF. The chain recombines TRBV7-9 with TRBJ2-1. The CDR3 totals 14 residues. Germline-derived CDR1 and CDR2 are SEHNR and FQNEAQ (reference sequence).